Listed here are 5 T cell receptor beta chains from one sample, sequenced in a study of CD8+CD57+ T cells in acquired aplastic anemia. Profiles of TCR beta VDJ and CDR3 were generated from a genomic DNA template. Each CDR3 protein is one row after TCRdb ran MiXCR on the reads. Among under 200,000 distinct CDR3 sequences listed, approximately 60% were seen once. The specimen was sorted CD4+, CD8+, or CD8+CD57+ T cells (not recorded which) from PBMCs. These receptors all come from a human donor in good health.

This CDR3 is CATSRDGQVGSNQPQHF. CDR3 DNA sequence: TGTGCCACCAGCAGGGACGGACAGGTCGGTAGCAATCAGCCCCAGCATTTT. The chain couples TRBV15 to TRBJ1-5; 7 bases are shared with TRBD1. Looked up from germline, CDR1 is LNHNV and CDR2 is YYDKDF (reference sequence). The V and J ends lost 3 bases and 0 bases, in that order; junction bases with no gene match: 8. This CDR3 is 17 amino acids long.

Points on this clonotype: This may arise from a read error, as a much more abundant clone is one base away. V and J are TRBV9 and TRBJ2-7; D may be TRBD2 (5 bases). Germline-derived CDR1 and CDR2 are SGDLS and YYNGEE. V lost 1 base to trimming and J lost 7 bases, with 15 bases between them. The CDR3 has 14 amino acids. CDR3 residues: CASSVYGMGNEQYF. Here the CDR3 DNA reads TGTGCCAGCAGCGTATACGGGATGGGCAATGAGCAGTACTTC.

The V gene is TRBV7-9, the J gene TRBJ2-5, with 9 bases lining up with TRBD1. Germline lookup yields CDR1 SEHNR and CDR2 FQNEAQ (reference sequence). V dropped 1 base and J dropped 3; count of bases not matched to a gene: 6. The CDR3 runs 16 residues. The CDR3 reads CASSLGGTGIEETQYF. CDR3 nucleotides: TGTGCCAGCAGCTTAGGTGGGACAGGGATAGAAGAGACCCAGTACTTC.

The CDR3 region has the DNA TGTGCCAGCGGGACAGGGAATGAAAAACTGTTTTTT. It yields the protein CASGTGNEKLFF. The V and J genes are TRBV2 and TRBJ1-4, with 9 bases matching TRBD1. Germline lookup yields CDR1 SNHLY and CDR2 FYNNEI. The CDR3 has 12 residues. V dropped 8 bases and J dropped 5; count of bases not matched to a gene: 0.

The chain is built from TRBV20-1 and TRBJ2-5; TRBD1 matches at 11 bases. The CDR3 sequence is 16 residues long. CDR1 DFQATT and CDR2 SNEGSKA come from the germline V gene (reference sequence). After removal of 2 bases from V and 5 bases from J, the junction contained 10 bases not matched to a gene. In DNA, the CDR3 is TGCAGTGCTAGACCTTTAGGACAGGGGGCTTGGGAGACCCAGTACTTC. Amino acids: CSARPLGQGAWETQYF.